This T cell receptor (beta chain) was identified during a study of blood T cell repertoires in COVID-19. From germline, CDR1 is MNHEY and CDR2 SMNVEV (reference sequence). The CDR3 totals 15 residues. V dropped 6 bases and J dropped 3; count of bases not matched to a gene: 6. Per the study methods: For nucleated cells, counts were estimated from reference gene primer amplification. Here immunoSEQ multiplex PCR was the method, and the copy in TCRdb shows in-frame clones only, minus some. That table is the source of V, J and clone size, and D and trimming were worked out from the DNA. The data show about 160,000 clones, less than 85% seen once. Patients at the Seattle site were enrolled during active infection and followed longitudinally.

The chain recombines TRBV27 with TRBJ1-5; 9 positions agree with TRBD1. The receptor's source is a woman aged 55 to 70 with COVID-19, enrolled during active disease. The sample was peripheral blood. CDR3 residues: CASSRQGGINQPQHF. DNA for the CDR3: TGTGCCAGCAGCCGACAGGGGGGAATCAATCAGCCCCAGCATTTT.